The source of this T cell receptor (beta chain) is a study of cytomegalovirus exposure and HLA in healthy donors. Germline CDR1 reads MNHEY; CDR2 reads SVGAGI. The CDR3 contains 16 residues. V was pared by 0 bases and J by 0 bases, with 12 bases between. 60 Vbeta and 13 Jbeta primers were used in PCR. The data were produced by immunoSEQ multiplex PCR, yet TCRdb's version contains in-frame clones alone and is incomplete. The data show fewer than 200,000 clones, 87% seen once. The specimen sequenced was PBMCs. This TCR was sampled from a girl in the first two years of life in good health and CMV-seronegative. V is TRBV6-5 and J is TRBJ2-7; D is unresolved. In DNA form, the CDR3 reads TGTGCCAGCAGTTACTCGGTGGCAGAAAGCTCCTACGAGCAGTACTTC. As protein: CASSYSVAESSYEQYF.